The 8 T cell receptor beta chains listed next were all sequenced from one sample in a study of T cells after yellow fever vaccination. Each CDR3 protein is one row after TCRdb ran MiXCR on the 5' RACE reads. Of 510,000 or so distinct CDR3 sequences listed, roughly a fifth are singletons. Sample: PBMCs, taken 15 days after the yellow fever booster vaccination. The source is a man aged 25 to 40 who received the YFV17D yellow fever vaccine.

The genes are TRBV29-1 and TRBJ2-1; 11 bases are a match to TRBD1. After removal of 6 bases from V and 0 bases from J, the junction contained 7 bases not matched to a gene. The CDR3 consists of 16 residues. Germline V gene sequence: CDR1 SQVTM, CDR2 ANQGSEA. The CDR3 loop reads CSVGQGAMSSYNEQFF. CDR3 coding DNA: TGCAGCGTAGGACAGGGGGCCATGAGCTCCTACAATGAGCAGTTCTTC.

This clonotype turned up a few times. The V call is TRBV12-3 or TRBV12-4, the J call TRBJ1-5; the D is unclear. V was trimmed by 5 bases and J by 0 bases, leaving 11 bases between them. This CDR3 has 15 amino acids. In DNA, the CDR3 is TGTGCCAGCAGTCAGGCGGGATTTAGCAATCAGCCCCAGCATTTT. Translating gives CASSQAGFSNQPQHF.

In its sample, this clonotype was seen a few times. CDR3 region: CSVEQGDGYTF. CDR3 DNA: TGCAGCGTTGAACAGGGTGACGGCTACACCTTC. The rearrangement links TRBV29-1 to TRBJ1-2; possibly TRBD1 for D (5 bases). Trimming took 2 bases from V and 8 from J, leaving 9 bases between them. The germline gives CDR1 SQVTM, CDR2 ANQGSEA. The CDR3 spans 11 residues.

CDR3 in amino acids: CASSSSLVTGETQYF. CDR3 nucleotide sequence: TGTGCCAGCAGCTCCTCACTAGTTACGGGGGAGACCCAGTACTTC. The V call is TRBV12-3 or TRBV12-4, the J call TRBJ2-5; maybe TRBD2 (5 bases). The CDR3 contains 15 residues. V was trimmed by 6 bases and J by 5 bases, leaving 19 bases between them.

This rearrangement joins TRBV14 to TRBJ2-7; 7 bases line up with TRBD2. The CDR3 consists of 13 residues. V shed 3 bases, J shed 5 bases, and the junction held 4 bases outside the gene matches. Germline CDR1 is SGHDN and CDR2 is FVKESK. The CDR3 region is CASSHGGSHEQYF. In DNA, the CDR3 is TGTGCCAGCAGCCATGGCGGGAGCCACGAGCAGTACTTC.

This clonotype was counted a few times. Relative to the germline gene, one junction end is altered; a read error may explain this. The chain carries TRBV4-3 and TRBJ1-4; possibly TRBD1 for D (6 bases). Germline lookup yields CDR1 LGHNA and CDR2 YSLEER. The CDR3 extends over 15 amino acids. The CDR3 region has the DNA TGCGCCAGCAGCCAAGCCTGGGGGGGCGCGGCCCTTTTAGGGTTT. Its protein product is CASSQAWGGAALLGF.

This clonotype has a handful of counts. V and J are TRBV7-3 and TRBJ2-1; perhaps TRBD2 as D (5 bases). The CDR3 spans 15 residues. Trimming took off 2 bases at V and 2 bases at J, with 10 bases between the two ends. Germline V CDR1 and CDR2: SGHTA, FQGTGA. The CDR3 sequence is CASSLVLAAYNEQFF. CDR3 DNA: TGTGCCAGCAGCTTAGTGCTAGCAGCCTACAATGAGCAGTTCTTC.

This clonotype was seen a handful of times. The chain employs TRBV5-5 and TRBJ2-5, with 7 bases identical to TRBD1. Germline loops: CDR1 SGHKS, CDR2 YYEKEE (reference sequence). The CDR3 extends over 14 amino acids. V was pared by 4 bases and J by 2 bases, with 5 bases of the junction left unmatched. The CDR3: CASSRQGTQETQYF. Here the CDR3 DNA reads TGTGCCAGCAGCCGACAGGGTACACAAGAGACCCAGTACTTC. The full variable domain, with the rest looked up from reference TRBV5-5 and TRBJ2-5, is DAGVTQSPTHLIKTRGQQVTLRCSPISGHKSVSWYQQVLGQGPQFIFQYYEKEERGRGNFPDRFSARQFPNYSSELNVNALLLGDSALYLCASSRQGTQETQYFGPGTRLLVL.